This TCR beta chain was observed in a study of blood T cell repertoires in COVID-19. Sequencing was performed with immunoSEQ multiplex PCR; in TCRdb, only in-frame clones are kept and a portion is missing. The table lists around 230,000 clones, about 90% of them singletons. The ends lost 4 bases at V and 5 bases at J; junction bases unmatched: 11. The germline gives CDR1 SGHTA, CDR2 FQGTGA. The CDR3 has 17 residues. V is TRBV7-3 and J is TRBJ2-3; 11 positions match TRBD2. The clonotype comes from a woman aged 40-49 years with acute COVID-19. The source material was PBMCs or T cells enriched from blood (not recorded which). DNA of the CDR3: TGTGCCAGCAGCTCCCTCCACACTAGCGGGAGCTTAGATACGCAGTATTTT. Translation gives CASSSLHTSGSLDTQYF.